Listed here is a single T cell receptor beta chain. This CDR3 comprises 14 residues. The ends were cut back, 6 bases at V and 5 bases at J, with 13 bases in the middle. The germline CDR1 and CDR2 sequences are MNHEY and SVGAGI. TCRdb's copy holds only in-frame clones and misses some; the assay was immunoSEQ multiplex PCR. The profile covers fewer than 80,000 clones, with roughly 90% appearing a single time and approximately 5% taken by the ten largest. This record comes from a study of blood T cell repertoires in COVID-19. Study background: Both acute and convalescent COVID-19 samples were obtained from the United States, Italy and Spain. T cells, B-cell-depleted T cells, or PBMCs supplied cDNA or gDNA.

The genes are TRBV6-5 and TRBJ2-2, with a weak D call TRBD1 (5 bases). What was sequenced was peripheral blood. This clonotype was sampled from a human donor in a cohort sampled during active COVID-19. The CDR3 nucleotides are TGTGCCAGCAGAGCCAGGGTTCTTACCGGGGAGCTGTTTTTT. Residues: CASRARVLTGELFF.